Shown below are 30 T cell receptor beta chains from a single sample sequenced in a study of blood T cells in healthy people across ages. A J-beta primer mix and a sample-barcoded 5' primer were used in a second PCR of about 7 to 11 cycles. TCRdb re-called the 5' RACE reads through MiXCR, storing one row per CDR3 protein. Here the sample spans 550,000 to 750,000 distinct CDR3 sequences, 20% to 25% being singletons. The sequenced sample was blood. These receptors were obtained from a man in his 70s in good health.

This clonotype was seen a handful of times. This chain uses TRBV5-1 with TRBJ2-5; tentatively, D is TRBD1 (6 bases). The CDR3 runs 16 residues. Between the trimmed V and J ends, which lost 4 bases and 2 bases, there was a span of 18 bases. Germline values: CDR1 SGHRS, CDR2 YFSETQ. The DNA for the CDR3 is TGCGCCAGCAGCACAAACTCCGGGACAACTCAAGAGACCCAGTACTTC. This translates into CASSTNSGTTQETQYF.

The gene calls are TRBV29-1 and TRBJ1-2; D uncertain. CDR1 SQVTM and CDR2 ANQGSEA come from the germline V gene. This CDR3 is 13 amino acids long. V lost 2 bases and J 4 bases, leaving 11 bases between the germline ends. The CDR3 nucleotides read TGCAGCGTTGAATTGGCAGCCAGCTATGGCTACACCTTC. Translation gives CSVELAASYGYTF.

The J gene is TRBJ2-3, the V gene TRBV29-1, with 12 bases fitting TRBD2. The germline gives CDR1 SQVTM, CDR2 ANQGSEA. The CDR3 sequence is 15 residues long. The trim removed 6 bases at V and 2 bases at J, leaving 6 bases unmatched. CDR3 residues: CSVDGTSGLTDTQYF. CDR3 in DNA: TGCAGCGTCGATGGGACTAGCGGGCTCACAGATACGCAGTATTTT.

The chain uses TRBV7-9 and TRBJ2-1, with D perhaps matching TRBD2 (6 bases). V was pared by 3 bases and J by 0 bases, with 9 bases between. The CDR3 sequence is 15 residues long. In germline, CDR1 is SEHNR, CDR2 FQNEAQ (reference sequence). CDR3 nucleotides: TGTGCCAGCAGCTTTAGCGGATTCTCCTACAATGAGCAGTTCTTC. Translation: CASSFSGFSYNEQFF. The whole variable domain, remainder taken from reference TRBV7-9 and TRBJ2-1, is DTGVSQNPRHKITKRGQNVTFRCDPISEHNRLYWYRQTLGQGPEFLTYFQNEAQLEKSRLLSDRFSAERPKGSFSTLEIQRTEQGDSAMYLCASSFSGFSYNEQFFGPGTRLTVL.

The chain is built from TRBV18 and TRBJ2-4; TRBD1 aligns across 11 bases. The CDR3 totals 12 residues. V lost 8 bases and J lost 8; bases outside the gene matches: 2. CDR1 KGHSH and CDR2 LQKENI come from the germline V gene. The CDR3 loop reads CASRDRGYIQYF. The CDR3 DNA follows: TGTGCCAGCCGGGACAGGGGGTACATTCAGTACTTC.

The genes are TRBV3-1 and TRBJ2-5; weak D call: TRBD1 (5 bases). Germline V gene lookup returns CDR1 LGHDT and CDR2 YNNKEL (reference sequence). CDR3 size: 13 residues. The germline V and J ends were trimmed by 2 bases and 5 bases, with 9 bases remaining between them. CDR3 coding DNA: TGTGCCAGCAGCCAAAGGGGATCCGAGACCCAGTACTTC. This sequence encodes CASSQRGSETQYF.

The chain recombines TRBV12-3 or TRBV12-4 with TRBJ2-7; 7 bases are shared with TRBD1. Trimming at V came to 4 bases and at J to 2 bases, leaving 5 bases not matched to a gene. This CDR3 is 14 amino acids long. CDR3 amino acids: CASSSRGTAYEQYF. CDR3 sequence (DNA): TGTGCCAGCAGTTCCCGAGGGACAGCCTACGAGCAGTACTTC.

The chain employs TRBV12-3 or TRBV12-4 and TRBJ2-2; D may be TRBD1 (5 bases). This CDR3 is 14 amino acids long. Deletions cut 6 bases from V and 1 base from J, with 9 bases between. CDR3 bases: TGTGCCAGCAGGAACACAGGGAACACCGGGGAGCTGTTTTTT. The encoded protein is CASRNTGNTGELFF.

The chain is built from TRBV15 and TRBJ2-7, with a possible D match to TRBD1 (6 bases). The CDR3 extends over 14 amino acids. Trimming left V 0 bases short and J 3 bases short, with 9 bases between. CDR1 is LNHNV and CDR2 is YYDKDF in the germline V gene (reference sequence). The CDR3 region is CATSREEGGYEQYF. The CDR3 coding sequence is TGTGCCACCAGCAGAGAGGAAGGGGGCTACGAGCAGTACTTC.

The V and J genes are TRBV20-1 and TRBJ2-4; 8 nucleotides align to TRBD2. With 0 bases clipped from V and 5 bases from J, the junction kept 6 bases outside the gene matches. The germline V gene has CDR1 DFQATT and CDR2 SNEGSKA (reference sequence). The CDR3 runs to 15 residues. DNA for the CDR3: TGCAGTGCTAGAGATCCGTCCGGGGGGGAAAACATTCAGTACTTC. Translating gives CSARDPSGGENIQYF.

This clonotype appeared many times. The chain links TRBV14 to TRBJ2-7; perhaps TRBD1 as D (7 bases). V was cut by 5 bases and J by 2 bases, with 13 bases left in between. Germline lookup yields CDR1 SGHDN and CDR2 FVKESK. The length of the CDR3 is 14 residues. In DNA form, the CDR3 reads TGTGCCAGCAGCGCGGGACAGCTCGCCTACGAGCAGTACTTC. Translation gives CASSAGQLAYEQYF.

This clonotype was detected ten times or more. The V call is TRBV29-1, the J call TRBJ2-1; D is undetermined. The CDR3 covers 13 residues. V was clipped by 7 bases and J by 3 bases, with 13 bases between them. CDR1 SQVTM and CDR2 ANQGSEA come from the germline V gene. CDR3 nucleotide sequence: TGCAGCGGCGCTCCAGCAGGCTACAATGAGCAGTTCTTC. Translation gives CSGAPAGYNEQFF.

The sample holds a few counts of this clonotype. This chain links TRBV7-8 with TRBJ1-2; D perhaps matches TRBD1 (5 bases). CDR3 length: 15 amino acids. CDR1 is SGHVS, CDR2 FQNEAQ, per germline. V lost 5 bases to trimming and J lost 0 bases, with 13 bases between them. This CDR3 is CASSRPQGANYGYTF. CDR3 DNA sequence: TGTGCCAGCAGCAGACCCCAGGGCGCTAACTATGGCTACACCTTC.

V gene TRBV6-5 combines with J gene TRBJ2-5; the match to TRBD2 covers 8 bases. The last part of the DNA fits TRBJ2-1 better; the J call may be wrong. Germline V lookup: CDR1 MNHEY, CDR2 SVGAGI. The CDR3 consists of 14 residues. The CDR3 nucleotides are TGTGCCAGCAGTCCCCGGACTAGCATCGGTGAGCAGTTCTTC. Protein sequence: CASSPRTSIGEQFF.

The V call is TRBV6-1, the J call TRBJ2-2, with a weak D call TRBD1 (6 bases). Trimming removed 2 bases from V and 12 bases from J, with 19 bases in between. The CDR3 covers 15 residues. Germline CDR1 and CDR2: MNHNS and SASEGT. CDR3 region: CASSEIAGALEKLFF. DNA of the CDR3: TGTGCCAGCAGTGAAATCGCAGGGGCCCTGGAGAAGCTGTTTTTT.

The chain employs TRBV6-2 or TRBV6-3 and TRBJ2-4; weak D call: TRBD2 (6 bases). The germline V and J ends were trimmed by 2 bases and 0 bases, with 14 bases remaining between them. CDR1 is MNHEY and CDR2 is SVGEGT in the germline V gene. This CDR3 spans 17 amino acids. The CDR3 spells CASSYELAELAKNIQYF. In DNA form, the CDR3 reads TGTGCCAGCAGTTACGAGTTAGCGGAACTAGCCAAAAACATTCAGTACTTC.

CDR3 nucleotides: TGTGCCAGCTCACTAGAGACAGGGGGCTTTCCTGAAGCTTTCTTT. As protein: CASSLETGGFPEAFF. J is TRBJ1-1 and V is TRBV18, with 10 bases aligning to TRBD1. CDR1 and CDR2 (germline): KGHSH, LQKENI. The ends lost 4 bases at V and 6 bases at J; junction bases unmatched: 8. The CDR3 runs 15 residues.

This sequence joins TRBV4-1 and TRBJ2-5; no definite D call. CDR1 and CDR2 (germline): MGHRA, YSYEKL. CDR3 length equals 15 residues. V shed 0 bases and J shed 3 bases, with 11 bases lying between them. CDR3 nucleotide sequence: TGCGCCAGCAGCCAAGATTGGTTGGGCAAAGAGACCCAGTACTTC. This codes for CASSQDWLGKETQYF.

The genes are TRBV2 and TRBJ1-4; D is perhaps TRBD1 (5 bases). From germline, CDR1 is SNHLY and CDR2 FYNNEI. V lost 8 bases and J lost 5, with 12 bases in between. This CDR3 contains 13 residues. The CDR3 DNA sequence: TGTGCCAGCTGCTCGGCAGGGAATGAAAAACTGTTTTTT. It translates to CASCSAGNEKLFF.

This clonotype was detected ten times or more. This chain joins TRBV18 and TRBJ2-5, with a weak D call TRBD1 (7 bases). Germline CDR1 and CDR2: KGHSH and LQKENI. The CDR3 runs to 15 residues. Trimming took off 2 bases at V and 1 base at J, with 11 bases between the two ends. The CDR3 protein is CASSPRQGGQETQYF. The CDR3 bases are TGTGCCAGCTCACCAAGACAGGGAGGCCAAGAGACCCAGTACTTC. The variable domain in full, with the rest retrieved from reference TRBV18 and TRBJ2-5, is NAGVMQNPRHLVRRRGQEARLRCSPMKGHSHVYWYRQLPEEGLKFMVYLQKENIIDESGMPKERFSAEFPKEGPSILRIQQVVRGDSAAYFCASSPRQGGQETQYFGPGTRLLVL.

This clonotype showed up just a few times. This sequence joins TRBV29-1 and TRBJ2-2; 8 bases match TRBD1. Losses at the gene ends were 6 bases for V and 1 base for J; bases not matched to a gene: 7. The germline V gene has CDR1 SQVTM and CDR2 ANQGSEA. The CDR3 runs 15 residues. As DNA, the CDR3 is TGCAGCGTCGCGACCGGGACAGGGAACACCGGGGAGCTGTTTTTT. It specifies CSVATGTGNTGELFF.

The chain joins TRBV6-6 to TRBJ1-3; no clear D. The CDR3 covers 16 residues. The V end was cut by 0 bases, the J end by 4 bases, with 13 bases between. Germline V CDR1 and CDR2: MNHNY, SVGAGI (reference sequence). CDR3 sequence (DNA): TGTGCCAGCAGTTACTCCCGGGGAGGTAGAGGAAACACCATATATTTT. The encoded protein is CASSYSRGGRGNTIYF.

This clonotype has only a few counts. The rearrangement uses TRBV5-1 and TRBJ2-7, with no clear D. V was trimmed by 0 bases and J by 2 bases, leaving 12 bases between them. The CDR3 covers 15 residues. CDR1 is SGHRS, CDR2 YFSETQ, per germline. The CDR3 reads CASSLDGGTTYEQYF. CDR3 bases: TGCGCCAGCAGCTTGGATGGCGGAACCACCTACGAGCAGTACTTC.

This chain uses TRBV12-3 or TRBV12-4 with TRBJ2-5; 9 bases agree with TRBD1. The length of the CDR3 is 15 residues. V was clipped by 6 bases and J by 4 bases; unmatched bases: 9. The CDR3 spells CASRSTGGRLETQYF. CDR3 nucleotide sequence: TGTGCCAGCAGATCGACAGGGGGTCGTCTAGAGACCCAGTACTTC.

The chain recombines TRBV20-1 with TRBJ2-7; the match to TRBD2 covers 7 bases. CDR1 is DFQATT and CDR2 is SNEGSKA in the germline V gene (reference sequence). V trimming: 0 bases; J trimming: 3 bases; junction bases outside the gene matches: 5. This CDR3 has 14 residues. In DNA, the CDR3 is TGCAGTGCTAGAGATAGGCTAGCGGACTACGAGCAGTACTTC. Amino acids: CSARDRLADYEQYF.

This chain uses TRBV4-1 with TRBJ2-5, with 10 positions matching TRBD2. The end of the DNA is better explained by TRBJ2-1, so the J call may be wrong. The CDR3 extends over 17 amino acids. Germline CDR1 reads MGHRA; CDR2 reads YSYEKL. CDR3: CASRQKGAGGPQNEQFF. CDR3 DNA sequence: TGCGCCAGCAGGCAAAAGGGAGCGGGAGGGCCACAAAATGAGCAGTTCTTC.

The chain is built from TRBV10-3 and TRBJ2-5; 13 bases map to TRBD2. The J call is doubtful: the DNA matches TRBJ2-1 better. CDR1 ENHRY and CDR2 SYGVKD come from the germline V gene. The CDR3 is 16 residues long. The CDR3 spells CAIRHTSGRDRDEQFF. CDR3 coding DNA: TGTGCCATCAGACATACTAGCGGGAGGGATCGGGATGAGCAGTTCTTC.

This clonotype turned up a few times. This chain connects TRBV21-1 to TRBJ2-1; the table names TRBD1, a call not compared with the DNA. TRBV21-1 corresponds to a pseudogene. This CDR3 region has 18 residues. The CDR3 here is CASSKRWLAPSSYNEQFF. The CDR3 nucleotides read TGTGCCAGCAGCAAAAGGTGGCTAGCGCCCAGCTCCTACAATGAGCAGTTCTTC.

The chain has TRBV5-1 and TRBJ2-7; 8 positions agree with TRBD1. Trimming cost V 4 bases and J 1 base; bases outside gene matches: 7. The CDR3 consists of 15 residues. The V gene's germline CDR1 is SGHRS and CDR2 YFSETQ. CDR3 sequence: CASSIEQGVSYEQYF. The DNA of the CDR3 is TGCGCCAGCAGCATCGAACAGGGGGTATCCTACGAGCAGTACTTC.

This clonotype turned up a few times. The chain employs TRBV20-1 and TRBJ2-5, with D uncertain. Germline assignment: CDR1 DFQATT and CDR2 SNEGSKA (reference sequence). V was trimmed by 8 bases and J by 3 bases, leaving 16 bases between them. This CDR3 is 13 amino acids long. CDR3 coding DNA: TGCAGTTCGTCTCGGGCTAGTAAAGAGACCCAGTACTTC. The encoded protein is CSSSRASKETQYF.